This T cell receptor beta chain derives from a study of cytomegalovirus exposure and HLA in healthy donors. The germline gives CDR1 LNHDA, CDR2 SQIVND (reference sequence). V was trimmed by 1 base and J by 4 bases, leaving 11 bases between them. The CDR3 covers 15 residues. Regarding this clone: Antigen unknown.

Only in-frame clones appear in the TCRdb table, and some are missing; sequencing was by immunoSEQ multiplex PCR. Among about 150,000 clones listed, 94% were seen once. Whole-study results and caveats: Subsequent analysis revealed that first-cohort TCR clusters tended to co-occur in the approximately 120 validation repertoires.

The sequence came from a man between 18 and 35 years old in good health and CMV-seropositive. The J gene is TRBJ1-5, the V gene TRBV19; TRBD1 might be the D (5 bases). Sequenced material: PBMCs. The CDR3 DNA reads TGTGCCAGTAGTATAGGGACCGGGGGGAATCAGCCCCAGCATTTT. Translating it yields CASSIGTGGNQPQHF.